The next 8 T cell receptor beta chains were all read from a single sample in a study of CD8 T cells in Susac syndrome. A quantity of about 0.5 to 1 ug RNA underwent reverse transcription using random hexamers. From the immunoSEQ multiplex PCR reads, TCRdb called clonotypes with MiXCR, one entry per CDR3 protein. The repertoire holds around 150,000 distinct CDR3 sequences, with 85% to 95% as singletons. The sequenced material came from CD4+ T cells from PBMCs. The receptors derive from a human donor with multiple sclerosis.

The CDR3 loop is CSGQGRGGHEQYF. The CDR3 bases are TGCAGCGGCCAGGGGCGGGGAGGCCACGAGCAGTACTTC. The chain is built from TRBV29-1 and TRBJ2-7, with D possibly called TRBD1 or TRBD2 (6 bases each). The CDR3 is made up of 13 amino acids. The V gene lost 7 bases and the J gene lost 5 bases, with 18 bases spanning the gap. Germline V gene lookup returns CDR1 SQVTM and CDR2 ANQGSEA.

This sequence joins TRBV3-1 and TRBJ2-1; D perhaps matches TRBD2 (6 bases). This CDR3 spans 15 amino acids. From germline, CDR1 is LGHDT and CDR2 YNNKEL (reference sequence). V was cut by 6 bases and J by 8 bases, with 20 bases left in between. Here the CDR3 DNA reads TGTGCCAGCAGGTCCCAGAGCTGGGGAGGATATGAGCAGTTCTTC. It codes for CASRSQSWGGYEQFF.

This rearrangement joins TRBV29-1 to TRBJ2-1; no clear D. This CDR3 has 15 residues. V dropped 0 bases and J dropped 3 bases, with 12 bases sitting between them. Germline values: CDR1 SQVTM, CDR2 ANQGSEA. The DNA of the CDR3 is TGCAGCGTTGAAGATCTGGTGGGCTTCTACAATGAGCAGTTCTTC. The encoded protein is CSVEDLVGFYNEQFF.

In DNA form, the CDR3 reads TGCAGTGCATACGCCCCCAACAGGGGAAGGGGCAATGAGCAGTTCTTC. Protein: CSAYAPNRGRGNEQFF. The V call is TRBV20-1, the J call TRBJ2-1; 7 bases line up with TRBD1. V shed 6 bases, J shed 6 bases, and the junction held 17 bases outside the gene matches. Germline assignment: CDR1 DFQATT and CDR2 SNEGSKA (reference sequence). The CDR3 has 16 residues.

The V and J genes are TRBV4-3 and TRBJ1-3; tentatively, D is TRBD1 (5 bases). CDR3 length equals 15 residues. V lost 1 base, J lost 2 bases, and 9 bases lay in between. Germline CDR1 reads LGHNA; CDR2 reads YSLEER. The CDR3 DNA reads as TGCGCCAGCAGCCAAGGGGGGGGTCCTGGAAACACCATATATTTT. Translating gives CASSQGGGPGNTIYF.

The chain couples TRBV20-1 to TRBJ2-3, with a weak D call TRBD2 (6 bases). The CDR3 spans 15 residues. V lost 2 bases, J lost 4 bases, and 16 bases lay in between. Germline loops: CDR1 DFQATT, CDR2 SNEGSKA (reference sequence). The CDR3 loop is CSARPPGLGPDTQYF. CDR3 DNA sequence: TGCAGTGCTAGACCCCCGGGACTGGGACCAGATACGCAGTATTTT.

DNA of the CDR3: TGCAGTGCTAGCGGAGAGGGGGATGTCTCTGGGGCCAACGTCCTGACTTTC. Residues: CSASGEGDVSGANVLTF. The rearrangement links TRBV20-1 to TRBJ2-6; weak D call: TRBD1 (6 bases). Germline V lookup: CDR1 DFQATT, CDR2 SNEGSKA (reference sequence). CDR3 length: 17 residues. V lost 3 bases, J lost 0 bases, and 15 bases lay in between.

The CDR3: CASSPRTSGRGEFF. The CDR3 DNA reads as TGTGCCAGCAGCCCGCGGACTAGCGGGAGGGGGGAGTTCTTC. V gene TRBV3-1 combines with J gene TRBJ2-1; 15 nucleotides match TRBD2. V trimming: 4 bases; J trimming: 14 bases; junction bases outside the gene matches: 6. The germline V gene has CDR1 LGHDT and CDR2 YNNKEL (reference sequence). The CDR3 length is 14 residues.